This is a list of T cell receptor beta chains from one sample in a study of T cells after yellow fever vaccination. MiXCR, applied by TCRdb to the 5' RACE reads, yields one record per CDR3 protein. The sample lists about 230,000 distinct CDR3 sequences; 6% to 8% were seen once. The sequenced sample was CD4+ T cells sorted from PBMCs, obtained on the day of the yellow fever booster vaccination. These receptor sequences come from a man aged 25 to 45 who received the YFV17D yellow fever vaccine. Each CDR3 is given with its conserved first and last residue. The D gene is left open where the match is weak. Where a row states a size, it is once, few, many or the class of an expanded clone; other rows omit it.

TRBJ1-3 TRBV4-3 NA NA TGCGCCAGCAGCCAAGATCTGGGCAGCGCCTTATATTTT CASSQDLGSALYF
TRBJ2-6 TRBV5-1 few NA TGCGCCAGCAGCCCTCCAGGAGGGACCTCTGGGGCCAACGTCCTGACTTTC CASSPPGGTSGANVLTF
TRBJ2-1 TRBV21-1 NA NA TGTGCCAGCAGCGCCGAACTTCTAGCGGGAGGAGGTAATGAGCAGTTCTTC CASSAELLAGGGNEQFF
TRBJ2-5 TRBV24-1 NA TRBD2 TGTGCCACCAGTGATCGGACTAGCCAAGAGACCCAGTACTTC CATSDRTSQETQYF
TRBJ2-5 TRBV20-1 NA TRBD1 TGCAGTGCTAGAAACGAGGACAGGGGCCAAGAGACCCAGTACTTC CSARNEDRGQETQYF
TRBJ2-3 TRBV21-1 NA NA TGTGCCAGCAGCAGACTAGCCCCAGATACGCAGTATTTT CASSRLAPDTQYF
TRBJ2-2 TRBV5-1 many TRBD2 TGCGCCAGCAGCTCACAACTAGCGGGAGTCACCGGGGAGCTGTTTTTT CASSSQLAGVTGELFF
TRBJ2-4 TRBV30 NA NA TGTGCCTGGACCATTAGCGGAGCCAAAAACATTCAGTACTTC CAWTISGAKNIQYF
TRBJ2-7 TRBV7-2 many NA TGTGCCAGCAGCGACTACCAGGGGGGGTTATACGAGCAGTACTTC CASSDYQGGLYEQYF
TRBJ1-3 TRBV14 NA NA TGTGCCACCGGGCTCTCTGGAAACACCATATATTTT CATGLSGNTIYF
TRBJ2-3 TRBV12-3/TRBV12-4 many NA TGTGCCAGCACCCTAGGGGGGAACACAGATACGCAGTATTTT CASTLGGNTDTQYF
TRBJ2-3 TRBV20-1 NA NA TGCAGTGGAGGAGGATTAAGGGCAGATACGCAGTATTTT CSGGGLRADTQYF
TRBJ1-2 TRBV12-3/TRBV12-4 few NA TGTGCCAGCACCCTGGACCGAGCGGGGTATGGCTACACCTTC CASTLDRAGYGYTF
TRBJ2-1 TRBV19 few TRBD2 TGTGCCACGGGGGAGGGCTACAATGAGCAGTTCTTC CATGEGYNEQFF
TRBJ1-2 TRBV19 few NA TGTGCCAGTACCCAGACGAACTATGGCTACACCTTC CASTQTNYGYTF
TRBJ2-1 TRBV27 NA TRBD2 TGTGCCAGCAGTTTAGGACTAGCGGGAGGGCCTTTATTCTTC CASSLGLAGGPLFF
TRBJ2-3 TRBV2 NA TRBD1 TGTGCCAGCTGTTTGGGTCTGCTCAGGGGGCCCTACACAGATACGCAGTATTTT CASCLGLLRGPYTDTQYF
TRBJ2-5 TRBV10-3 many TRBD2 TGTGCCATCAGTCCGGGACTAGTTACGGCGGAGACCCAGTACTTC CAISPGLVTAETQYF
TRBJ2-7 TRBV20-1 many TRBD1 TGCAGTGCTAGAGCCTCTGACAGGGGGACCTACGAGCAGTACTTC CSARASDRGTYEQYF
TRBJ1-5 TRBV27 many TRBD1 TGTGCCAGCAAACTGGACAGGGGGCTAAATCAGCCCCAGCATTTT CASKLDRGLNQPQHF
TRBJ2-1 TRBV7-7 NA TRBD1 TGTGCTAGCAGCCCACAACCGGGACAGGGTAGCGGTGAGCAGTTCTTC CASSPQPGQGSGEQFF
TRBJ2-7 TRBV7-2 NA TRBD2 TGTGCCAGCAGGCGTGGGACTAGCGGGACCTACGAGCAGTACTTC CASRRGTSGTYEQYF
TRBJ2-1 TRBV20-1 few NA TGCAGTGCTCTCCGGGGCAATGAGCAGTTCTTC CSALRGNEQFF
TRBJ2-1 TRBV18 NA NA TGTGCCAGCTCACCGGGATCCGAATCCTACAATGAGCAGTTCTTC CASSPGSESYNEQFF
TRBJ2-7 TRBV20-1 many NA TGCAGTGCTAAACTCGGAGGGAGCATGGGCGAGCAGTACTTC CSAKLGGSMGEQYF
TRBJ2-3 TRBV28 NA TRBD2 TGTGCCAGCAGCCTCGGGACTAGCGGGAGAGGGGTCACAGATACGCAGTATTTT CASSLGTSGRGVTDTQYF
TRBJ2-3 TRBV14 many NA TGTGCCAGCAGCCAAGAAGCTGTCCCTAGAGATACGCAGTATTTT CASSQEAVPRDTQYF
TRBJ2-3 TRBV4-3 few NA TGCGCCAGCAGCCGAGGGGGGAGCGGGACAGATACGCAGTATTTT CASSRGGSGTDTQYF
TRBJ2-7 TRBV7-8 NA NA TGTGCCAGCAGCCGTTCACGGGAGTTTCAGTACTTC CASSRSREFQYF
TRBJ2-7 TRBV5-6 few TRBD2 TGTGCCAGCAGCTACCGAGCGGCGGGAGGGCCCTACGAGCAGTACTTC CASSYRAAGGPYEQYF
TRBJ1-5 TRBV7-2 NA TRBD1 TGTGCCAGCAGCCGGGACAGGGAGGATCAGCCCCAGCATTTT CASSRDREDQPQHF
TRBJ2-3 TRBV28 many NA TGTGCCAGCAGTTACCCGGACAGAGATACGCAGTATTTT CASSYPDRDTQYF
TRBJ2-7 TRBV5-1 few NA TGCGCCAGCGGCGGGGCAGCGAGCTACGAGCAGTACTTC CASGGAASYEQYF
TRBJ2-1 TRBV12-3/TRBV12-4 many NA TGTGCCAGCAGTTTGAGTACCGAGGGTGAGCAGTTCTTC CASSLSTEGEQFF
TRBJ1-1 TRBV12-3/TRBV12-4 NA TRBD1 TGTGCCAGCAGTGACCGGGACAGGTTGAACACTGAAGCTTTCTTT CASSDRDRLNTEAFF
TRBJ1-2 TRBV5-1 NA NA TGCGCCAGCAGCTGGGCTGGGTATGGCTACACCTTC CASSWAGYGYTF
TRBJ2-3 TRBV5-1 NA TRBD2 TGCGCCAGCACCTATGACCCGGGGGGGACGCAGTATTTT CASTYDPGGTQYF
TRBJ1-5 TRBV6-5 many NA TGTGCCAGCAGAAAGACGGCACCCAATCAGCCCCAGCATTTT CASRKTAPNQPQHF
TRBJ2-1 TRBV14 few NA TGTGCCAGCAGCCAAGATCTAGGTGCTTCAAGGACTTTCTACAATGAGCAGTTCTTC CASSQDLGASRTFYNEQFF
TRBJ2-7 TRBV7-8 NA TRBD1 TGTGCCAGCAGCTACCCTCTGGACAGGGTCCACGAGCAGTACTTC CASSYPLDRVHEQYF
TRBJ2-2 TRBV12-3/TRBV12-4 medium-sized TRBD1 TGTGCCAGCAGTTTAACAGGGGGCGCCGGGGAGCTGTTTTTT CASSLTGGAGELFF
TRBJ2-1 TRBV4-3 many TRBD2 TGCGCCAGCAGCCAAGGCAGACTAGCAGATTACAATGAGCAGTTCTTC CASSQGRLADYNEQFF
TRBJ1-1 TRBV12-5 many NA TGTGCTAGTGGTTCACGGTCTGACGGGGCTGGGACTGAAGCTTTCTTT CASGSRSDGAGTEAFF
TRBJ1-1 TRBV12-3/TRBV12-4 many NA TGTGCCAGCTCACTCAGGGGTTGGCTCACTGAAGCTTTCTTT CASSLRGWLTEAFF
TRBJ2-5 TRBV12-3/TRBV12-4 NA NA TGTGCCAGCAGGCGGGACCGTCTCCGGGAGACCCAGTACTTC CASRRDRLRETQYF